The rows below give T cell receptor beta chains drawn from one sample of a study of T-cell reconstitution after alpha-beta-depleted transplantation in children. A single record per CDR3 protein comes from TCRdb applying MiXCR to the PCR reads. The profile shows 490,000 or so distinct CDR3 sequences, 10% of them singletons. The sequencing here drew on PBMCs, taken before TCRalphabeta/CD19-depleted stem cell transplant. The receptors shown here come from a child aged 2-15 years with inherited bone marrow failure, due to receive a stem cell transplant. Each CDR3 is given without its conserved first and last residue. Fields, in order: J gene, V gene, D gene, CDR3 length, CDR3 protein. D genes are given only for firm matches.

TRBJ2-1	TRBV6-5	.	14	ASSYSARSSYNEQF
TRBJ2-1	TRBV11-2	TRBD1	12	ASSSGQGAVEQF
TRBJ2-3	TRBV7-8	.	10	ASRTGTDTQY
TRBJ2-5	TRBV24-1	TRBD2	10	ATGGDLGTQY
TRBJ2-7	TRBV4-3	TRBD2	12	ASSPNGLAYEQY
TRBJ2-2	TRBV7-2	TRBD2	13	ASSSPSGIPGELF
TRBJ2-5	TRBV27	.	13	ASSLYLTNQETQY
TRBJ2-7	TRBV20-1	.	10	SARVQGLEQY
TRBJ2-3	TRBV5-1	TRBD2	17	ASSARMTSGSRGTDTQY
TRBJ2-7	TRBV5-1	TRBD1	13	ASSFSWTGVNEQY
TRBJ1-4	TRBV20-1	.	13	SANIFKESREKLF
TRBJ2-7	TRBV4-3	.	14	ASSQETPKGTYEQY
TRBJ1-1	TRBV2	.	12	ASLRVGGNTEAF
TRBJ1-2	TRBV28	.	11	ASSLYRGPGYT
TRBJ1-2	TRBV5-5	.	12	ASSNWAGNYGYT
TRBJ1-2	TRBV28	.	12	ASSLFASNYGYT
TRBJ2-1	TRBV13	TRBD2	14	ASSLGRGDQGNEQF
TRBJ2-5	TRBV10-2	TRBD1	10	ASSGDSETQY
TRBJ1-2	TRBV5-1	.	13	ASSLAGDAGYGYT
TRBJ1-2	TRBV20-1	.	14	SARGNRDRTDYGYT
TRBJ2-7	TRBV27	.	13	ASSPPGHPPYEQY
TRBJ2-1	TRBV18	.	12	ASLASSSYNEQF
TRBJ2-1	TRBV6-4	TRBD2	13	ASSDSGGSTDEQF
TRBJ2-7	TRBV4-3	.	13	ASSQVLALSHEQY
TRBJ2-7	TRBV20-1	.	10	SPLDPTYEQY
TRBJ2-3	TRBV28	TRBD2	18	ASSPPPGLAGPVGTDTQY
TRBJ1-3	TRBV6-9	TRBD1	15	ASSCRQGASSGNTIY
TRBJ2-1	TRBV12-3/TRBV12-4	.	14	ASSGTWGRRNNEQF
TRBJ1-4	TRBV5-1	.	14	ASSLAGGPANEKLF
TRBJ2-7	TRBV12-3/TRBV12-4	TRBD2	12	ASRSGRGAYEQY
TRBJ2-7	TRBV28	TRBD1	13	ASSFHPGQVNEQY
TRBJ1-2	TRBV28	.	10	ASSLSRNGYT
TRBJ1-2	TRBV6-5	TRBD1	13	ASRSSGTGGDGYT
TRBJ2-7	TRBV6-5	.	10	ASSPGSPQQY
TRBJ2-7	TRBV7-2	TRBD2	13	ASSFASGGSYEQY
TRBJ2-1	TRBV12-3/TRBV12-4	TRBD1	11	ASRKDRYNEQF
TRBJ2-7	TRBV7-2	TRBD1	11	ASSWTGGHEQY
TRBJ2-7	TRBV7-2	.	12	ASSLTSWGDEQY
TRBJ2-7	TRBV12-3/TRBV12-4	TRBD1	15	ASSQEKTGGLGNEQY
TRBJ2-7	TRBV20-1	.	13	SASGRSVFGYEQY
TRBJ2-1	TRBV20-1	.	9	SASSYNEQF
TRBJ2-1	TRBV5-1	TRBD2	12	ASSPAGPLDEQF
TRBJ2-3	TRBV21-1	.	15	ASSKAGETLSTDTQY
TRBJ2-1	TRBV11-2	.	10	ASRHQGLKEF
TRBJ2-3	TRBV10-3	.	15	AISVQESGASTDTQY
TRBJ1-4	TRBV12-3/TRBV12-4	TRBD1	13	ASSSGTGANEKLF
TRBJ1-2	TRBV7-9	.	12	ASSLVLNRRLHT
TRBJ2-7	TRBV4-1	TRBD2	15	ASSRRTSGSLSYEQY
TRBJ2-7	TRBV20-1	.	9	SAEAYYEQY
TRBJ2-7	TRBV20-1	TRBD1	11	SARRGQGFEQY
TRBJ1-2	TRBV7-2	.	14	ASSKEAVTTNYGYT
TRBJ1-2	TRBV6-2/TRBV6-3	.	13	ASSSGQPSFYGYT
TRBJ2-7	TRBV29-1	.	12	SVGGQISSYEQY
TRBJ2-7	TRBV10-3	.	11	AISSDSFPRQY